This passage covers 26 T cell receptor beta chains from one sample sequenced in a study of regulatory T cells in long-lasting Graves disease. The time point: newly diagnosed GD, antithyroid drugs for less than 3 months. The TCR library was made from RNA extracted from PBMCs. Library construction for TCR beta used iRepertoire HTBI primers and Arm-PCR of CDR3 regions. In TCRdb, the multiplex PCR reads were re-called with MiXCR into one record per CDR3 protein. The sample includes about 200,000 distinct CDR3 sequences, approximately 19% of them seen just once. These data were likewise used in another study, on T cells in Graves' hyperthyroidism and ophthalmopathy.

This sample comprised peripheral blood mononuclear cells (PBMCs), obtained at new diagnosis, from a patient treated with antithyroid drugs. The source of these receptors is a woman in her 30s with Graves disease.

The V gene is TRBV2, the J gene TRBJ2-3, with D possibly being TRBD1 (6 bases). V lost 6 bases and J lost 0, with 10 bases in between. Germline lookup yields CDR1 SNHLY and CDR2 FYNNEI. The CDR3 consists of 14 residues. Here the CDR3 DNA reads TGTGCCAGCAGGGTACAGGGCAGCACAGATACGCAGTATTTT. This encodes CASRVQGSTDTQYF.

This clonotype has a handful of counts. This sequence may be a read error, since a much larger clone differs from it by one base. This chain joins TRBV20-1 and TRBJ2-1; D is unclear. From germline, CDR1 is DFQATT and CDR2 SNEGSKA (reference sequence). V dropped 7 bases and J dropped 6 bases, with 16 bases sitting between them. CDR3 size: 13 residues. The CDR3 DNA is TGCAGTGTGGAACCACAGAGGACCAATGAGCAGTTCTTC. The encoded protein is CSVEPQRTNEQFF.

This clonotype was counted many times. The chain carries TRBV5-8 and TRBJ1-2; TRBD1 matches 10 bases. Germline CDR1 reads SGHTS; CDR2 reads YDEGEE. Trimming removed 2 bases from V and 4 bases from J; junction bases left unmatched: 5. The CDR3 runs to 15 residues. CDR3 loop: CASSLGTGARYGYTF. The DNA for the CDR3 is TGTGCCAGCAGCTTAGGGACAGGGGCCCGCTATGGCTACACCTTC.

The chain employs TRBV7-3 and TRBJ2-1; D gene uncertain. CDR1 is SGHTA and CDR2 is FQGTGA in the germline V gene. This CDR3 comprises 14 residues. V lost 1 base to trimming and J lost 0 bases, with 4 bases between them. This CDR3 is CASSLMPSYNEQFF. For the CDR3, the DNA is TGTGCCAGCAGCTTAATGCCCTCCTACAATGAGCAGTTCTTC.

This clonotype was picked up a small number of times. This chain links TRBV28 with TRBJ1-1; possibly TRBD1 for D (6 bases). The germline V gene has CDR1 MDHEN and CDR2 SYDVKM. This CDR3 contains 15 residues. Trimming stripped 5 bases from V and 1 base from J, with 14 bases between. CDR3 in amino acids: CASSDGGAGNTEAFF. As DNA, the CDR3 is TGTGCCAGCAGTGACGGGGGGGCGGGGAACACTGAAGCTTTCTTT. The whole variable domain, remainder taken from reference TRBV28 and TRBJ1-1, is DVKVTQSSRYLVKRTGEKVFLECVQDMDHENMFWYRQDPGLGLRLIYFSYDVKMKEKGDIPEGYSVSREKKERFSLILESASTNQTSMYLCASSDGGAGNTEAFFGQGTRLTVV.

This clonotype was found once. A junction boundary mismatches the germline segment, possibly from a read error. The rearrangement uses TRBV6-4 and TRBJ1-1, with TRBD1 identical over 8 bases. The CDR3 length is 18 residues. Germline V gives CDR1 MRHNA, CDR2 SNTAGT. As DNA, the CDR3 is TGTGCCATCAGTGGACCGGACAGGGCGACGACTGCGGACACTGAAGCTTTCTTT. Protein: CAISGPDRATTADTEAFF.

The chain uses TRBV27 and TRBJ2-1; 9 bases fit TRBD2. V shed 1 base and J 7 bases; nucleotides not matched to a gene: 14. This CDR3 has 18 amino acids. Germline values: CDR1 MNHEY, CDR2 SMNVEV (reference sequence). The CDR3: CASSLWGPGGRARNEQFF. CDR3 coding DNA: TGTGCCAGCAGTTTATGGGGTCCAGGCGGGAGGGCCCGGAATGAGCAGTTCTTC.

This clonotype has a count of ten or more. The genes are TRBV30 and TRBJ2-7; 12 nucleotides agree with TRBD1. J gave up 3 bases and V 4 bases, and 10 bases lay outside the gene matches. Germline V gene lookup returns CDR1 GTSNPN and CDR2 SVGIG (reference sequence). The CDR3 sequence is 16 residues long. CDR3 amino acids: CAWTGGDRGPNYEQYF. CDR3 nucleotides: TGTGCCTGGACCGGGGGGGACAGGGGGCCCAACTACGAGCAGTACTTC. The variable domain in full, completed from reference TRBV30 and TRBJ2-7, reads SQTIHQWPATLVQPVGSPLSLECTVEGTSNPNLYWYRQAAGRGLQLLFYSVGIGQISSEVPQNLSASRPQDRQFILSSKKLLLSDSGFYLCAWTGGDRGPNYEQYFGPGTRLTVT.

This clonotype was detected ten times or more. This chain links TRBV18 with TRBJ2-7, with 7 bases that match TRBD2. The CDR3 totals 17 residues. Germline V gene sequence: CDR1 KGHSH, CDR2 LQKENI. J was trimmed by 0 bases and V by 8 bases; bases with no gene match: 16. This chain's CDR3 is CASRRDIAGRSSYEQYF. In DNA form, the CDR3 reads TGTGCCAGCCGAAGAGATATAGCGGGCAGGAGCTCCTACGAGCAGTACTTC.

The V and J genes are TRBV18 and TRBJ1-2; TRBD1 agrees at 9 bases. After removal of 3 bases from V and 5 bases from J, the junction contained 7 bases not matched to a gene. The CDR3 has 15 amino acids. Germline CDR1 and CDR2: KGHSH and LQKENI. CDR3 DNA: TGTGCCAGCTCACCGACGGGACAGGGCGGATATGGCTACACCTTC. Translated, it gives CASSPTGQGGYGYTF.

This clonotype was seen ten or more times. V gene TRBV7-9 combines with J gene TRBJ1-2; D not certain. CDR1 and CDR2 from the germline V gene are SEHNR and FQNEAQ (reference sequence). This CDR3 comprises 17 residues. V gave up 3 bases and J gave up 0 bases, with 17 bases separating them. DNA of the CDR3: TGTGCCAGCAGCTTGTTTGCCGGCAGGCCAGCTAACTATGGCTACACCTTC. This translates into CASSLFAGRPANYGYTF.

This clonotype was counted at least ten times. J is TRBJ2-5 and V is TRBV30; D gene uncertain. Germline loops: CDR1 GTSNPN, CDR2 SVGIG (reference sequence). CDR3 size: 13 residues. V lost 5 bases to trimming and J lost 3 bases, with 13 bases between them. This chain's CDR3 is CAWARLVKETQYF. The CDR3 region has the DNA TGTGCCTGGGCTAGACTGGTAAAAGAGACCCAGTACTTC. The full variable domain, in which reference TRBV30 and TRBJ2-5 provide the parts outside the CDR3, is SQTIHQWPATLVQPVGSPLSLECTVEGTSNPNLYWYRQAAGRGLQLLFYSVGIGQISSEVPQNLSASRPQDRQFILSSKKLLLSDSGFYLCAWARLVKETQYFGPGTRLLVL.

This clonotype came up many times. The V and J genes are TRBV25-1 and TRBJ1-2, with unresolved D. Per germline, CDR1 MGHDK and CDR2 SYGVNS. V shed 5 bases and J shed 6 bases, with 7 bases lying between them. The CDR3 sequence is 11 residues long. The CDR3 coding sequence is TGTGCCAGCAGTAGAGCGGATGGCTACACCTTC. Translation gives CASSRADGYTF.

V gene TRBV29-1 combines with J gene TRBJ2-1, with TRBD2 matching over 11 bases. The germline V gene encodes CDR1 SQVTM and CDR2 ANQGSEA. The CDR3 loop spans 14 amino acids. The CDR3 is CGATGLAGTNEQFF. CDR3 coding DNA: TGCGGCGCGACAGGACTAGCGGGTACGAATGAGCAGTTCTTC.

CDR3 DNA: TGTGCCATCAGCAGACAGGGACGAAATTCACCCCTCCACTTT. Encoded protein: CAISRQGRNSPLHF. This chain links TRBV6-1 with TRBJ1-6; 7 bases are shared with TRBD1. Germline CDR1 and CDR2: MNHNS and SASEGT. There are 14 residues in the CDR3. The junction had 10 bases not matched to a gene; V was cut back by 10 bases and J by 7 bases.

This clonotype was seen ten or more times. The genes are TRBV2 and TRBJ1-5; TRBD1 is a possible D gene (6 bases). The CDR3 consists of 14 residues. The germline V gene encodes CDR1 SNHLY and CDR2 FYNNEI. Between the trimmed V and J ends, which lost 6 bases and 1 base, there was a span of 10 bases. This chain's CDR3 is CASRQGGSNQPQHF. CDR3 nucleotide sequence: TGTGCCAGCAGACAGGGCGGAAGCAATCAGCCCCAGCATTTT.

About this clonotype itself: Likely a read error: the CDR3 ends without its conserved phenylalanine or tryptophan. This chain joins TRBV30 and TRBJ2-5; 7 bases match TRBD2. The J call may be in error: the DNA end matches TRBJ2-1 better. The length of the CDR3 is 15 residues. Germline loops: CDR1 GTSNPN, CDR2 SVGIG (reference sequence). The CDR3 nucleotides read TGTGCCTGGAGTCAAGCGGGGTTTGCCTTAGAGACCCAGTTCTTG. It specifies CAWSQAGFALETQFL.

There are many counts of this clonotype. V usage is TRBV6-1 and J usage is TRBJ1-4; D possibly corresponds to TRBD1 (6 bases). The V gene's germline CDR1 is MNHNS and CDR2 SASEGT. V was clipped by 5 bases and J by 3 bases, with 19 bases between them. The CDR3 is 17 residues long. The CDR3 is CASSPSQGMGPNEKLFF. The CDR3, as DNA: TGTGCCAGCAGTCCCAGCCAGGGGATGGGGCCTAATGAAAAACTGTTTTTT.

This clonotype was detected ten times or more. The genes are TRBV10-2 and TRBJ1-6; 9 positions agree with TRBD1. The CDR3 contains 17 residues. V lost 1 base to trimming and J lost 7 bases; unmatched junction nucleotides: 8. The germline CDR1 and CDR2 sequences are WSHSY and SAAADI. CDR3 nucleotide sequence: TGCGCCAGCAGTGAGTACGCAACCGGGACAGGGAATTCACCCCTCCACTTT. Its protein is CASSEYATGTGNSPLHF.

This clonotype was found many times. The gene calls are TRBV20-1 and TRBJ2-1, with 7 bases lining up with TRBD1. The CDR3 runs 16 residues. CDR1 is DFQATT and CDR2 is SNEGSKA in the germline V gene (reference sequence). V lost 5 bases, J lost 4 bases, and 14 bases stayed unmatched. The CDR3 sequence: CSALPTWDSLYNEQFF. Written as DNA, the CDR3 is TGCAGTGCTCTACCTACCTGGGACAGTCTATACAATGAGCAGTTCTTC.

Turning to this clonotype: The junction departs from germline at one end; a sequencing error may be responsible. The rearrangement joins TRBV7-2 to TRBJ2-1; D tentatively reads TRBD1 or TRBD2 (5 bases each). This CDR3 spans 14 amino acids. Germline V gene lookup returns CDR1 SGHTA and CDR2 FQGNSA. The CDR3 spells CASSWGGGYNEQLF. The CDR3 DNA follows: TGTGCCAGCAGCTGGGGCGGCGGGTACAATGAGCAGCTCTTC.

This clonotype was recorded at least ten times. The chain is built from TRBV6-1 and TRBJ2-3; TRBD2 matches at 10 bases. Trimming took 6 bases from V and 7 from J; bases not matched to a gene: 16. This CDR3 is 17 amino acids long. Germline V gene lookup returns CDR1 MNHNS and CDR2 SASEGT. The CDR3 region is CASSAASGTSDSNTQYF. The CDR3 DNA reads as TGTGCCAGCAGCGCGGCTTCCGGGACTAGCGATTCTAATACGCAGTATTTT.

The sample holds many counts of this clonotype. The V call is TRBV6-1, the J call TRBJ1-4; 9 bases map to TRBD1. Germline CDR1 is MNHNS and CDR2 is SASEGT. The CDR3 sequence is 14 residues long. The V and J ends lost 6 bases and 7 bases, in that order; junction bases with no gene match: 6. DNA of the CDR3: TGTGCCAGCAGCCCTGGACAGGGGAGTGAAAAACTGTTTTTT. It codes for CASSPGQGSEKLFF.

There are many counts of this clonotype. The chain has TRBV19 and TRBJ1-3; D gene unclear. The germline V gene has CDR1 LNHDA and CDR2 SQIVND (reference sequence). The V gene lost 7 bases and the J gene lost 5 bases, with 9 bases spanning the gap. The CDR3 length is 12 residues. The CDR3 DNA reads TGTGCCAGTAAGGCGGCCCGAAACACCATATATTTT. Encoded protein: CASKAARNTIYF.

Ten or more counts support this clonotype. This chain joins TRBV28 and TRBJ1-3, with D possibly TRBD1 on 6 matching bases. Germline CDR1 and CDR2: MDHEN and SYDVKM. CDR3 length: 14 residues. With 6 bases removed from V and 8 bases from J, the gap between germline ends came to 17 bases. The CDR3, as DNA: TGTGCCAGCAGAGCGCCGGGACAAAGGCACACCATATATTTT. Its translation is CASRAPGQRHTIYF.

This clonotype was picked up many times. The chain joins TRBV19 to TRBJ2-1; 12 bases agree with TRBD2. Germline V gene sequence: CDR1 LNHDA, CDR2 SQIVND (reference sequence). The ends lost 3 bases at V and 10 bases at J; junction bases unmatched: 7. The CDR3 length is 15 residues. The CDR3 region is CASSMSSGRAFEQFF. The CDR3 DNA reads as TGTGCCAGTAGTATGTCTAGCGGGAGGGCCTTCGAGCAGTTCTTC.